These 18 T cell receptor beta chains were all obtained from the same sample, sequenced in a study of CD8+CD57+ T cells in acquired aplastic anemia. Whoever was chosen for sequencing had shown CD8+CD57+ cell expansion by flow cytometry. Genomic DNA was employed as the template in profiling TCR beta VDJ and CDR3. TCRdb reprocessed the reads via MiXCR and lists one record per CDR3 protein. Of under 350,000 distinct CDR3 sequences listed, approximately 57% are singletons. Sample: sorted CD4+, CD8+, or CD8+CD57+ T cells (not recorded which) from PBMCs. The receptors stem from a human donor with aplastic anemia.

This clonotype has a count of ten or more. The chain is built from TRBV27 and TRBJ2-2, with D uncertain. This CDR3 spans 16 amino acids. V shed 4 bases and J shed 5 bases, with 17 bases lying between them. Per the germline V gene, CDR1 is MNHEY and CDR2 is SMNVEV (reference sequence). As DNA, the CDR3 is TGTGCCAGCAGTTATGATAGGGTCCGCCTTACCGGGGAGCTGTTTTTT. Translating gives CASSYDRVRLTGELFF.

This CDR3 is CAQGLADQMKQFF. The DNA of the CDR3 is TGTGCTCAGGGACTAGCGGACCAAATGAAGCAGTTCTTC. This chain joins TRBV2 and TRBJ2-1; 11 bases are a match to TRBD2. This CDR3 region has 13 residues. Germline CDR1 reads SNHLY; CDR2 reads FYNNEI.

The chain carries TRBV2 and TRBJ1-6; 10 bases fit TRBD1. CDR1 is SNHLY and CDR2 is FYNNEI in the germline V gene. The CDR3 spans 15 residues. V lost 8 bases, J lost 7 bases, and 8 bases stayed unmatched. CDR3 nucleotide sequence: TGTGCCAGCTCCCGACAGGGGGCAAGGAATTCACCCCTCCACTTT. Its translation is CASSRQGARNSPLHF.

The chain has TRBV15 and TRBJ2-3; D is unclear. CDR1 is LNHNV, CDR2 YYDKDF, per germline (reference sequence). V was pared by 0 bases and J by 5 bases, with 6 bases between. The CDR3 contains 13 residues. CDR3 residues: CATSRDVGDTQYF. CDR3 nucleotide sequence: TGTGCCACCAGCAGAGATGTGGGAGATACGCAGTATTTT.

The J gene is TRBJ2-7, the V gene TRBV20-1; 15 positions match TRBD2. The germline V gene encodes CDR1 DFQATT and CDR2 SNEGSKA (reference sequence). V dropped 5 bases and J dropped 5; count of bases not matched to a gene: 13. The CDR3 has 17 amino acids. The CDR3: CSAPQGLAGGRGHEQYF. CDR3 coding DNA: TGCAGTGCTCCCCAGGGACTAGCGGGGGGACGGGGCCACGAGCAGTACTTC.

The chain is built from TRBV4-3 and TRBJ1-1; D gene unclear. In germline, CDR1 is LGHNA, CDR2 YSLEER. Between the trimmed V and J ends, which lost 0 bases and 9 bases, there was a span of 11 bases. The CDR3 is 13 residues long. In nucleotides, the CDR3 is TGCGCCAGCAGCCAAGATGGAGGCAGTAAAGCTTTCTTT. Its translation: CASSQDGGSKAFF.

The rearrangement links TRBV20-1 to TRBJ2-2; the D gene is possibly TRBD2 (5 bases). Germline V CDR1 and CDR2: DFQATT, SNEGSKA (reference sequence). Between the trimmed V and J ends, which lost 0 bases and 0 bases, there was a span of 11 bases. There are 16 residues in the CDR3. CDR3 protein: CSARDYQRPNTGELFF. CDR3 nucleotides: TGCAGTGCTAGAGATTATCAGCGGCCGAACACCGGGGAGCTGTTTTTT.

The V and J genes are TRBV7-9 and TRBJ1-2; weak D call: TRBD1 (5 bases). The V and J ends lost 5 bases and 8 bases respectively, with 21 bases between them. The V gene's germline CDR1 is SEHNR and CDR2 FQNEAQ (reference sequence). The CDR3 length is 15 residues. The CDR3 DNA follows: TGTGCCAGCAGCCCGATGAGGGACCCCGATAAGGGCTACACCTTC. Translating gives CASSPMRDPDKGYTF.

Remarks on this clonotype: Mismatch with germline at one junction end may stem from a read error. The chain has TRBV6-6 and TRBJ1-5; possible D gene TRBD1, 5 bases. The CDR3 is 15 amino acids. The germline V gene has CDR1 MNHNY and CDR2 SVGAGI (reference sequence). The CDR3 bases are TGTGCCGGCAGGCCACCCGGAGGGGTCAATCAGCCCCAGCATTTT. As protein: CAGRPPGGVNQPQHF.

In this sample, this clonotype turned up many times. The chain employs TRBV7-6 and TRBJ1-4, with TRBD1 matching over 10 bases. With 3 bases clipped from V and 5 bases from J, the junction kept 6 bases outside the gene matches. Looked up from germline, CDR1 is SGHVS and CDR2 is FNYEAQ. CDR3 length equals 16 residues. CDR3 loop: CASSFGTGERNEKLFF. CDR3 nucleotide sequence: TGTGCCAGCAGCTTTGGGACAGGGGAAAGGAATGAAAAACTGTTTTTT.

This clonotype has only a few counts. The chain recombines TRBV14 with TRBJ2-7; D unclear. Trimming took 0 bases from V and 4 from J, leaving 4 bases between them. The V gene's germline CDR1 is SGHDN and CDR2 FVKESK. CDR3 length equals 12 residues. CDR3 sequence: CASSQEGYEQYF. For the CDR3, the DNA is TGTGCCAGCAGCCAAGAAGGTTACGAGCAGTACTTC.

The chain links TRBV7-9 to TRBJ1-1; D is unresolved. V was pared by 3 bases and J by 4 bases, with 9 bases between. The CDR3 runs to 13 residues. CDR1 and CDR2 from the germline V gene are SEHNR and FQNEAQ (reference sequence). The CDR3 spells CASSLEGSTEAFF. The CDR3 DNA follows: TGTGCCAGCAGCTTGGAGGGAAGCACTGAAGCTTTCTTT.

This clonotype was counted only a few times. The J gene is TRBJ1-5, the V gene TRBV25-1; D is perhaps TRBD1 (5 bases). The CDR3 has 16 amino acids. V gave up 8 bases and J gave up 7 bases, with 24 bases separating them. The germline V gene has CDR1 MGHDK and CDR2 SYGVNS. CDR3 sequence (DNA): TGTGCCAGCTCCCCCTCCGACAGCGGGTATTGGCAGCCCCAGCATTTT. Protein: CASSPSDSGYWQPQHF.

The J gene is TRBJ2-6, the V gene TRBV20-1, with 7 nucleotides matching TRBD1. Germline loops: CDR1 DFQATT, CDR2 SNEGSKA (reference sequence). The CDR3 extends over 16 amino acids. V shed 1 base and J 2 bases; nucleotides not matched to a gene: 5. CDR3 nucleotide sequence: TGCAGTGCTAGAGGTAGACAGGGACCTGGGGCCAACGTCCTGACTTTC. It is translated as CSARGRQGPGANVLTF.

This clonotype was counted between two and nine times. The chain links TRBV9 to TRBJ2-7; 9 nucleotides line up with TRBD2. Germline loops: CDR1 SGDLS, CDR2 YYNGEE. This CDR3 comprises 16 residues. The V gene end was trimmed by 4 bases and the J gene end by 1 base; junction bases not matched to a gene: 9. DNA for the CDR3: TGTGCCAGCAGCCCCGGCGGCGGGAGGGGGTCCTACGAGCAGTACTTC. The encoded protein is CASSPGGGRGSYEQYF.

Worth noting for this clonotype: Because the CDR3 is missing its conserved closing phenylalanine or tryptophan, this is likely a read error. The chain carries TRBV7-2 and TRBJ2-5; TRBD2 agrees at 7 bases. Germline-derived CDR1 and CDR2 are SGHTA and FQGNSA. Trimming cost V 3 bases and J 5 bases; bases outside gene matches: 3. The CDR3 totals 13 residues. CDR3 region: CASSLAREETQYL. In nucleotides, the CDR3 is TGTGCCAGCAGCTTGGCGCGGGAGGAGACCCAGTACCTC.

This clonotype was seen ten or more times. V usage is TRBV5-1 and J usage is TRBJ2-5; D remains ambiguous. CDR1 is SGHRS, CDR2 YFSETQ, per germline. The CDR3 loop spans 16 amino acids. Trimming took 0 bases from V and 1 from J, leaving 13 bases between them. The CDR3: CASSLDGIPSQETQYF. In nucleotides, the CDR3 is TGCGCCAGCAGCTTGGATGGCATCCCGAGCCAAGAGACCCAGTACTTC.

The chain links TRBV4-1 to TRBJ2-7, with 9 bases that match TRBD1. The trim removed 3 bases at V and 3 bases at J, leaving 3 bases unmatched. The CDR3 is 14 amino acids. Germline values: CDR1 MGHRA, CDR2 YSYEKL. The CDR3 nucleotides are TGCGCCAGCAGCCAGGGGACAGGGTACTACGAGCAGTACTTC. Protein sequence: CASSQGTGYYEQYF.